These 2 T cell receptor beta chains originate from one sample sequenced in a study of blood T cell repertoires in COVID-19. Data came from immunoSEQ multiplex PCR; TCRdb stores just in-frame clones and leaves some out. The sample shows 50,000 to 70,000 clones, approximately 89% of them seen only once. Source material: peripheral blood. These receptors were taken from a man in his sixties with active or convalescent COVID-19.

CDR3 in DNA: TGCGCCAGCAGCCAGCGGGCTAGTGGCAGGGAAGCTTTCTTT. This encodes CASSQRASGREAFF. The J gene is TRBJ1-1, the V gene TRBV4-1; D is unresolved. The germline gives CDR1 MGHRA, CDR2 YSYEKL. CDR3 length: 14 amino acids. The V gene lost 3 bases and the J gene lost 8 bases, with 16 bases spanning the gap.

The chain joins TRBV19 to TRBJ1-6, with D unclear. V was shortened by 9 bases and J by 8 bases, with 20 bases between the two germline ends. This CDR3 spans 15 amino acids. Germline V gene data show CDR1 as LNHDA and CDR2 as SQIVND (reference sequence). CDR3 DNA sequence: TGTGCCAGCAAAAACCCAGACTCACACCATTCACCCCTCCACTTT. This gives the protein CASKNPDSHHSPLHF. The entire variable domain, with the rest obtained from reference TRBV19 and TRBJ1-6, is as follows: DGGITQSPKYLFRKEGQNVTLSCEQNLNHDAMYWYRQDPGQGLRLIYYSQIVNDFQKGDIAEGYSVSREKKESFPLTVTSAQKNPTAFYLCASKNPDSHHSPLHFGNGTRLTVT.